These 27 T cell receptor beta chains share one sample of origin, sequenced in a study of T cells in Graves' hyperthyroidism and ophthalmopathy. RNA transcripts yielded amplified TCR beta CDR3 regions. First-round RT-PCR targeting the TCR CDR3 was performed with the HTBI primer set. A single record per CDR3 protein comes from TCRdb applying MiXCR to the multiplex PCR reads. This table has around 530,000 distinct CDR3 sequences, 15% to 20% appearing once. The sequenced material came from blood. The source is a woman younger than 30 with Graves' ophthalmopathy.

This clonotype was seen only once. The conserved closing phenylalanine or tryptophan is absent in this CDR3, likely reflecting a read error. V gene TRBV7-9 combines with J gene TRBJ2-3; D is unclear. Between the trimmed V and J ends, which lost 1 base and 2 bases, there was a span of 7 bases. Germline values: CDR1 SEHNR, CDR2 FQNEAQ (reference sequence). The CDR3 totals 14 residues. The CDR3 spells CASSLGDITDTQYS. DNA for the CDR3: TGTGCCAGCAGCTTAGGAGACATCACAGATACGCAGTATTCT.

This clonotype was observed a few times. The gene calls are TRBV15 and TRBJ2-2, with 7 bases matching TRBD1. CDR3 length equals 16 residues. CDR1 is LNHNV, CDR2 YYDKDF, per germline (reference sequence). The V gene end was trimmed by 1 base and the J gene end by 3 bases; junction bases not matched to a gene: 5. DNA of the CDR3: TGTGCCACCAGCAGAGTGAGGGGGCAGGACACCGGGGAGCTGTTTTTT. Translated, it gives CATSRVRGQDTGELFF.

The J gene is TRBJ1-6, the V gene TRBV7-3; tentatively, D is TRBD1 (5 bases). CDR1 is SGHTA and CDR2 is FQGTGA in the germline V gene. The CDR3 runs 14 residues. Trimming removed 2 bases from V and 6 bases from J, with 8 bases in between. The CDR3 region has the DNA TGTGCCAGCAGCTTAGCAGGGTTTAATTCACCCCTCCACTTT. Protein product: CASSLAGFNSPLHF.

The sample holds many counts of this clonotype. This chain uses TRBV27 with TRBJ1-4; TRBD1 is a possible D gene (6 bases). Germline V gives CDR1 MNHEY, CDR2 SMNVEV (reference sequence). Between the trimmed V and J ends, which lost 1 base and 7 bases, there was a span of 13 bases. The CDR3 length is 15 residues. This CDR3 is CASSLLGGTSEKLFF. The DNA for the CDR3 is TGTGCCAGCAGTTTATTAGGGGGGACGAGTGAAAAACTGTTTTTT.

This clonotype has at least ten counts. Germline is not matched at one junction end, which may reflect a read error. The CDR3 reads CAWGVYRGTEAFF. The CDR3 DNA reads TGTGCCTGGGGTGTATACAGGGGCACTGAAGCTTTCTTT. This chain links TRBV30 with TRBJ1-1, with 7 bases fitting TRBD1. The length of the CDR3 is 13 residues. The germline gives CDR1 GTSNPN, CDR2 SVGIG (reference sequence).

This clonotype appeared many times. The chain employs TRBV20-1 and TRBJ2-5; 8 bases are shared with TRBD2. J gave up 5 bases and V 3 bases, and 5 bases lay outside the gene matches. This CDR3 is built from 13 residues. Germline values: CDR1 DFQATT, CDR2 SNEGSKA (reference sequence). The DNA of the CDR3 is TGCAGTGCTAGCGGGGGGGCCGGTGAGACCCAGTACTTC. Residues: CSASGGAGETQYF.

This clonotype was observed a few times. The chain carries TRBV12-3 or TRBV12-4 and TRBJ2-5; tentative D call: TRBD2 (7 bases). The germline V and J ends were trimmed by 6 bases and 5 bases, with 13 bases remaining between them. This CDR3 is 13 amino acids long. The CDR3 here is CASSTGGWETQYF. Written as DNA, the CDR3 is TGTGCCAGCAGCACGGGGGGCTGGGAGACCCAGTACTTC.

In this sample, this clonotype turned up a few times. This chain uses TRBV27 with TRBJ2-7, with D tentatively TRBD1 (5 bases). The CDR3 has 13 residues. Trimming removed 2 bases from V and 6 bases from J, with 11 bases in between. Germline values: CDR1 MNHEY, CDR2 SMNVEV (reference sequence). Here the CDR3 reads CASSLNQGFEQYF. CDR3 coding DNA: TGTGCCAGCAGTTTAAACCAGGGCTTCGAGCAGTACTTC.

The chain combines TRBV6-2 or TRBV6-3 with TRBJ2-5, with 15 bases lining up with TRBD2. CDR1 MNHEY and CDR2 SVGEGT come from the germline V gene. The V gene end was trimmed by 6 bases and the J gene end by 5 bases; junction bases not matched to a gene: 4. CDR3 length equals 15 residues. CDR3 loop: CASSRTSGGAETQYF. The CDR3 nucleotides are TGTGCCAGCAGCCGGACTAGCGGGGGGGCGGAGACCCAGTACTTC.

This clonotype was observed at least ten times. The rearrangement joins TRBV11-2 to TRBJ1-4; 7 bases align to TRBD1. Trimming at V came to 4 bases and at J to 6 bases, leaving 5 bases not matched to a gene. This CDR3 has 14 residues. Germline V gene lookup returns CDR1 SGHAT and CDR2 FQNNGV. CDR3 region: CASSSHDRDEKLFF. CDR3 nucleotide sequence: TGTGCCAGCAGCTCGCACGACAGGGATGAAAAACTGTTTTTT. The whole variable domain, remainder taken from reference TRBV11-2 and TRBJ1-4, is EAGVAQSPRYKIIEKRQSVAFWCNPISGHATLYWYQQILGQGPKLLIQFQNNGVVDDSQLPKDRFSAERLKGVDSTLKIQPAKLEDSAVYLCASSSHDRDEKLFFGSGTQLSVL.

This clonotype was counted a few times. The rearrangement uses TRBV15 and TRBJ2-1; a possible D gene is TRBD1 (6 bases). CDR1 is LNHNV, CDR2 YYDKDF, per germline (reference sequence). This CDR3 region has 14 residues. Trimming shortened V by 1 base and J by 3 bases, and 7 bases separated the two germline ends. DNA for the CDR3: TGTGCCACCAGCAGAGTAGGGGGCTACAATGAGCAGTTCTTC. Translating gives CATSRVGGYNEQFF.

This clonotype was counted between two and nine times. The CDR3 is CASSLFLDGNTEAFF. The DNA of the CDR3 is TGTGCCAGCAGTTTATTTTTGGACGGGAACACTGAAGCTTTCTTT. The chain employs TRBV27 and TRBJ1-1; D remains ambiguous. The CDR3 is 15 residues long. Germline loops: CDR1 MNHEY, CDR2 SMNVEV (reference sequence). The ends were cut back, 1 base at V and 1 base at J, with 10 bases in the middle.

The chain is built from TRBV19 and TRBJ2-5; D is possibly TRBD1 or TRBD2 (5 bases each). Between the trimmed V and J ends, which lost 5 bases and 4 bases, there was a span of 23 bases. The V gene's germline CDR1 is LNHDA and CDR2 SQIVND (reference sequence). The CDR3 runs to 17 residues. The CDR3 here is CASSSLLQPQGRETQYF. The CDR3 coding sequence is TGTGCCAGTAGTTCCCTGCTCCAACCTCAGGGACGAGAGACCCAGTACTTC.

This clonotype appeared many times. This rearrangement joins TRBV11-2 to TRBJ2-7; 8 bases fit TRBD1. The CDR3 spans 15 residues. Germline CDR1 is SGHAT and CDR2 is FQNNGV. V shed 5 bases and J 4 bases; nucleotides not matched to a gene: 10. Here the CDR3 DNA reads TGTGCCAGCAGCCGTCGGGCAGGGGGCAATTACGAGCAGTACTTC. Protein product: CASSRRAGGNYEQYF. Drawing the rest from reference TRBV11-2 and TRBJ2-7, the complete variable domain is EAGVAQSPRYKIIEKRQSVAFWCNPISGHATLYWYQQILGQGPKLLIQFQNNGVVDDSQLPKDRFSAERLKGVDSTLKIQPAKLEDSAVYLCASSRRAGGNYEQYFGPGTRLTVT.

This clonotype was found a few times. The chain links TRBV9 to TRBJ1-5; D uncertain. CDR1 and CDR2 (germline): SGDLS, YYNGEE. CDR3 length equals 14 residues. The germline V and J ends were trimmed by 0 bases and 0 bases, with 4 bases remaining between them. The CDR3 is CASSVDSSNQPQHF. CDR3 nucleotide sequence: TGTGCCAGCAGCGTAGACAGTAGCAATCAGCCCCAGCATTTT. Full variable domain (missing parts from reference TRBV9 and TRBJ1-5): DSGVTQTPKHLITATGQRVTLRCSPRSGDLSVYWYQQSLDQGLQFLIQYYNGEERAKGNILERFSAQQFPDLHSELNLSSLELGDSALYFCASSVDSSNQPQHFGDGTRLSIL.

The CDR3 region is CSARAATGIMNTEAFF. CDR3 nucleotide sequence: TGCAGTGCTAGAGCGGCGACAGGGATAATGAACACTGAAGCTTTCTTT. The chain is built from TRBV20-1 and TRBJ1-1, with 7 bases aligning to TRBD1. The V segment lost 1 base and the J segment 0 bases; nucleotides outside the gene matches: 8. CDR1 is DFQATT and CDR2 is SNEGSKA in the germline V gene (reference sequence). This CDR3 is built from 16 residues.

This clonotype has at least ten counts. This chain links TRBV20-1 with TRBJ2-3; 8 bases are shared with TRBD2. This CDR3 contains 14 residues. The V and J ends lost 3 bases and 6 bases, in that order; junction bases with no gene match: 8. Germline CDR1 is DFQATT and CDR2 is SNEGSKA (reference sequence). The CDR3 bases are TGCAGTGCTAGTTGGCGGGAGGCGGGGGATACGCAGTATTTT. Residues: CSASWREAGDTQYF.

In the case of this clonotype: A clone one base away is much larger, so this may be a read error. The CDR3: CASSEALGVGQPQHF. CDR3 coding DNA: TGTGCCAGCAGTGAAGCGCTGGGGGTAGGTCAGCCCCAGCATTTT. The chain recombines TRBV6-1 with TRBJ1-5; TRBD1 might be the D (5 bases). V was pared by 0 bases and J by 6 bases, with 12 bases between. The CDR3 runs 15 residues. CDR1 is MNHNS and CDR2 is SASEGT in the germline V gene.

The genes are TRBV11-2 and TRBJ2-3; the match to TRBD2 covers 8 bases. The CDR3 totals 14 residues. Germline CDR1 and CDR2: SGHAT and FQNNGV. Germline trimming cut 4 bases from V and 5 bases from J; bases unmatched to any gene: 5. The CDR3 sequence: CASSSGGAEDTQYF. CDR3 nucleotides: TGTGCCAGCAGCTCCGGGGGGGCGGAAGATACGCAGTATTTT.

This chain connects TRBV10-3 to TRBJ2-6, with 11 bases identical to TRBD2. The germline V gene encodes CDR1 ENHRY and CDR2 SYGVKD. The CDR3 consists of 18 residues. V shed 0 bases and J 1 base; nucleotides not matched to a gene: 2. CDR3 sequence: CAISESRLAGSGANVLTF. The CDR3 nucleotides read TGTGCCATCAGTGAGTCGAGACTAGCGGGGTCTGGGGCCAACGTCCTGACTTTC.

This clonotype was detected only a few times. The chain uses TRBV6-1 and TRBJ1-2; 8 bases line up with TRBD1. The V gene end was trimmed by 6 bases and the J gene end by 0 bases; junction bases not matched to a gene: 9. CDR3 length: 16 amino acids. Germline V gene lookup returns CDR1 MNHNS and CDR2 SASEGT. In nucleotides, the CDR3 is TGTGCCAGCAGCTCCGACAGGGGACTCACTAACTATGGCTACACCTTC. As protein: CASSSDRGLTNYGYTF.

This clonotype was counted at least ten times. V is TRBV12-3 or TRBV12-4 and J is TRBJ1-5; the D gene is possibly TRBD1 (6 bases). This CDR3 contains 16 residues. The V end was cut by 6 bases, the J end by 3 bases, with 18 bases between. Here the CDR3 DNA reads TGTGCCAGCAGATCCGAGACAGGAGGCTACAATCAGCCCCAGCATTTT. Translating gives CASRSETGGYNQPQHF.

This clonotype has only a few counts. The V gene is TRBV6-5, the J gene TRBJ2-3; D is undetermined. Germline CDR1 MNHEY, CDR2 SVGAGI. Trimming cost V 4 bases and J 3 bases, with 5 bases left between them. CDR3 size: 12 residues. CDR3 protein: CASSWLTDTQYF. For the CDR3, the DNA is TGTGCCAGCAGTTGGTTAACAGATACGCAGTATTTT.

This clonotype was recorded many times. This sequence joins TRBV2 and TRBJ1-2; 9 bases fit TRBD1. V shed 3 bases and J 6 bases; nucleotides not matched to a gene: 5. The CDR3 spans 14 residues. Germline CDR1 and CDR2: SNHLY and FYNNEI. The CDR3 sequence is CASSEDRGIDGYTF. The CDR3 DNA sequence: TGTGCCAGCAGTGAGGACAGGGGTATTGATGGCTACACCTTC.

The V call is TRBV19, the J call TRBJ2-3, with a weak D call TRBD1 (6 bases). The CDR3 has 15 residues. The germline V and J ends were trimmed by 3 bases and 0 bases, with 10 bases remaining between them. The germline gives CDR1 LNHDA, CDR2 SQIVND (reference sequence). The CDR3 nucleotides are TGTGCCAGTAGTATCGCAGGGGCTAGCACAGATACGCAGTATTTT. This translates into CASSIAGASTDTQYF.

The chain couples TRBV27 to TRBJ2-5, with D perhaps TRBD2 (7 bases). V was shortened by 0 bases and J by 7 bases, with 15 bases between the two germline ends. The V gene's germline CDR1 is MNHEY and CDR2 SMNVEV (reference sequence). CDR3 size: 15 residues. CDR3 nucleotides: TGTGCCAGCAGTTTATCCGGGGGGCGCGAAGGGACCCAGTACTTC. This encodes CASSLSGGREGTQYF.

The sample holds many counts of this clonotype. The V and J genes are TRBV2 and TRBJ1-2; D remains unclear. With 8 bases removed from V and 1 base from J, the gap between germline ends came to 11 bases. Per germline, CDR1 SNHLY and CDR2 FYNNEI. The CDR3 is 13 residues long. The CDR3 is CASLESDNYGYTF. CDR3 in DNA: TGTGCCAGCCTTGAGAGCGATAACTATGGCTACACCTTC.